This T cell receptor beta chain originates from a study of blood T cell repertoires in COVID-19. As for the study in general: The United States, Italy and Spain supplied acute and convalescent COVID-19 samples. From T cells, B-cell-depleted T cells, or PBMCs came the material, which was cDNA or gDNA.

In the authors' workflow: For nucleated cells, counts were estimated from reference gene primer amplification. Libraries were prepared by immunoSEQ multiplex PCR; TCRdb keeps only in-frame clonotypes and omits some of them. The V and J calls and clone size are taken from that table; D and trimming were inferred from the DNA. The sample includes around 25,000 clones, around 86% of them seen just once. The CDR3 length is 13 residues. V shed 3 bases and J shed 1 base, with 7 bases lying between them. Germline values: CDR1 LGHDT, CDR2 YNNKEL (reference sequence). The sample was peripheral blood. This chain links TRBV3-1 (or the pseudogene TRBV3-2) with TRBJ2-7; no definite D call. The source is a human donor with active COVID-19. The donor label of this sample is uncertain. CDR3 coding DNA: TGTGCCAGCAGCCAGACTGGGTCCTACGAGCAGTACTTC. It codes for CASSQTGSYEQYF.